This T cell receptor beta chain was sequenced during a study of shared clonotypes between healthy human individuals. Study-level points and caveats: Clonotype sharing among donors, it was expected, would be affected by sequencing depth.

Concerning this clone: The target antigen is unknown.

The CDR3 spans 16 residues. Germline lookup yields CDR1 MNHEY and CDR2 SVGAGI. V lost 0 bases and J 5 bases, leaving 16 bases between the germline ends. Assay used: immunoSEQ multiplex PCR; TCRdb lists only in-frame clones, some missing. In the table there are some 2,100,000 clones, 85% to 95% of which are singletons. Terminally differentiated effector memory CD45RA+ cells were left out of the naive CD8 fraction, which was CD45RO-negative and positively selected for CCR7. Recent acute infections and vaccinations were absent in the healthy HIV-negative adult donors. V gene TRBV6-5 combines with J gene TRBJ1-1; D not certain. The clonotype comes from a man aged 18 to 30 in good health. Some clones in this sample may be carry-over from other donors' samples. Input material: naive CD8+ T cells from PBMCs. The CDR3 sequence is CASSYSGFDWGTEAFF. The CDR3, as DNA: TGTGCCAGCAGTTACTCGGGGTTTGATTGGGGAACTGAAGCTTTCTTT.